A single sample gave rise to the 30 T cell receptor beta chains below, sequenced in a study of blood T cells in healthy people across ages. Together with a sample-barcoded 5' primer, a J-beta primer mix was included in a second PCR lasting 7 to 11 cycles. TCRdb ran MiXCR on the 5' RACE reads and lists one entry per CDR3 protein. The table shows 1.5 million or so distinct CDR3 sequences, with 35% to 45% occurring only once. The sequenced material came from blood. The receptors derive from a woman aged 18-30 years in good health.

The rearrangement uses TRBV4-2 and TRBJ2-1; 12 bases match TRBD2. The length of the CDR3 is 16 residues. Germline-derived CDR1 and CDR2 are LGHNA and YNFKEQ. V was pared by 4 bases and J by 8 bases, with 9 bases of the junction left unmatched. For the CDR3, the DNA is TGTGCCAGCAGCCGAGAACTAGCGGGAGGTGGGGATGAGCAGTTCTTC. Translation: CASSRELAGGGDEQFF.

V gene TRBV25-1 combines with J gene TRBJ1-2, with D uncertain. Trimming shortened V by 7 bases and J by 8 bases, and 20 bases separated the two germline ends. The germline V gene has CDR1 MGHDK and CDR2 SYGVNS. The CDR3 runs to 14 residues. For the CDR3, the DNA is TGTGCCAGCATGCCTCCCACGGGAAGGAAAGGCTACACCTTC. It codes for CASMPPTGRKGYTF.

The gene calls are TRBV4-1 and TRBJ1-4; 7 bases are shared with TRBD1. The CDR3 has 17 amino acids. J lost 7 bases, V lost 4 bases, and 15 bases had no gene match. Germline assignment: CDR1 MGHRA and CDR2 YSYEKL. The CDR3 loop is CASSLLTTGTVGEKLFF. The CDR3 DNA follows: TGCGCCAGCAGCCTTCTTACAACCGGGACAGTAGGTGAAAAACTGTTTTTT.

This rearrangement joins TRBV20-1 to TRBJ2-1; a possible D gene is TRBD2 (6 bases). CDR3 length equals 16 residues. Per germline, CDR1 DFQATT and CDR2 SNEGSKA (reference sequence). V was clipped by 0 bases and J by 3 bases, with 15 bases between them. Here the CDR3 reads CSARDAGGTYYNEQFF. In DNA, the CDR3 is TGCAGTGCTAGAGATGCCGGGGGAACTTACTACAATGAGCAGTTCTTC.

V is TRBV14 and J is TRBJ2-1, with D possibly being TRBD1 (5 bases). V lost 3 bases and J 12 bases, leaving 9 bases between the germline ends. CDR1 is SGHDN and CDR2 is FVKESK in the germline V gene. CDR3 length equals 11 residues. The CDR3 coding sequence is TGTGCCAGCAGCCAGACAGAGGCGCAGTTCTTC. This gives the protein CASSQTEAQFF.

As concerns this clonotype: This could be a read error, since a much larger clone is one nucleotide away. The chain carries TRBV7-2 and TRBJ2-4, with D perhaps matching TRBD2 (5 bases). Deletions cut 1 base from V and 13 bases from J, with 14 bases between. This CDR3 is built from 13 residues. CDR1 is SGHTA and CDR2 is FQGNSA in the germline V gene. The CDR3 nucleotides read TGTGCCAGCAGCTTAGACGGAGGCTACAAGCAGTACTTC. Its translation: CASSLDGGYKQYF.

The gene calls are TRBV7-9 and TRBJ2-2; D gene ambiguous. The CDR3 runs to 15 residues. With 5 bases removed from V and 1 base from J, the gap between germline ends came to 11 bases. CDR1 is SEHNR, CDR2 FQNEAQ, per germline (reference sequence). The CDR3, as DNA: TGTGCCAGCAGCCTTGCCGTAGAGAACACCGGGGAGCTGTTTTTT. As protein: CASSLAVENTGELFF.

The table lists this clonotype with a count of one. V is TRBV5-1 and J is TRBJ1-5; D is uncertain. CDR1 is SGHRS, CDR2 YFSETQ, per germline. Trimming shortened V by 4 bases and J by 3 bases, and 11 bases separated the two germline ends. CDR3 length equals 14 residues. CDR3 sequence (DNA): TGCGCCAGCAGCAGCCGGGCCAACAATCAGCCCCAGCATTTT. This encodes CASSSRANNQPQHF.

This clonotype was counted only a few times. The chain couples TRBV20-1 to TRBJ2-7; TRBD2 matches 7 bases. Germline V gene sequence: CDR1 DFQATT, CDR2 SNEGSKA (reference sequence). CDR3 length equals 13 residues. V lost 3 bases and J lost 2; bases outside the gene matches: 4. The CDR3 spells CSASRLAAYEQYF. The DNA for the CDR3 is TGCAGTGCTAGTAGGCTAGCGGCCTACGAGCAGTACTTC.

The rearrangement links TRBV6-1 to TRBJ2-3; the match to TRBD2 covers 8 bases. The CDR3 has 15 amino acids. Germline CDR1 reads MNHNS; CDR2 reads SASEGT. Unmatched junction bases numbered 8, after V lost 4 bases and J lost 5 bases. The CDR3, as DNA: TGTGCCAGCAGTGGTGTACCGGGAGGGAGAGATACGCAGTATTTT. This sequence encodes CASSGVPGGRDTQYF.

The chain couples TRBV27 to TRBJ1-5, with D uncertain. The CDR3 contains 16 residues. V lost 5 bases to trimming and J lost 6 bases, with 20 bases between them. CDR1 and CDR2 from the germline V gene are MNHEY and SMNVEV (reference sequence). The chain's CDR3 is CASSKRRSMWGQPQHF. The DNA for the CDR3 is TGTGCCAGCAGTAAAAGACGGAGTATGTGGGGTCAGCCCCAGCATTTT.

This clonotype was counted a few times. This chain joins TRBV7-2 and TRBJ2-5, with 12 bases fitting TRBD2. V was pared by 1 base and J by 5 bases, with 5 bases of the junction left unmatched. Looked up from germline, CDR1 is SGHTA and CDR2 is FQGNSA. This CDR3 contains 16 residues. In DNA form, the CDR3 reads TGTGCCAGCAGCTTAGTACTAGCGGGAGGATCGGAGACCCAGTACTTC. Translated: CASSLVLAGGSETQYF.

The chain joins TRBV6-2 or TRBV6-3 to TRBJ2-1; D is unclear. The V gene lost 6 bases and the J gene lost 4 bases, with 22 bases spanning the gap. The length of the CDR3 is 17 residues. CDR1 is MNHEY, CDR2 SVGEGT, per germline. The CDR3 loop is CASRGKIRSVRYNEQFF. CDR3 DNA: TGTGCCAGCAGGGGGAAGATCAGGTCCGTTCGATACAATGAGCAGTTCTTC.

The genes are TRBV24-1 and TRBJ1-1; the D gene is possibly TRBD1 (5 bases). Germline values: CDR1 KGHDR, CDR2 SFDVKD. This CDR3 has 12 amino acids. The ends were cut back, 4 bases at V and 13 bases at J, with 15 bases in the middle. CDR3 coding DNA: TGTGCCACCAGTGACCAGGGACGGTGGTTTTTCTTT. It is translated as CATSDQGRWFFF.

The rearrangement joins TRBV7-2 to TRBJ1-3; the D is unclear. CDR1 SGHTA and CDR2 FQGNSA come from the germline V gene. CDR3 size: 17 residues. V dropped 2 bases and J dropped 4 bases, with 18 bases sitting between them. CDR3 DNA sequence: TGTGCCAGCAGCTTAATCTCGGCGATCGGTAGAGGAAACACCATATATTTT. It is translated as CASSLISAIGRGNTIYF.

This chain joins TRBV28 and TRBJ2-1, with 7 bases identical to TRBD2. Germline assignment: CDR1 MDHEN and CDR2 SYDVKM. V shed 7 bases, J shed 0 bases, and the junction held 24 bases outside the gene matches. CDR3 length: 21 residues. CDR3 sequence reads: CASIPVPGRVFGLSSYNEQFF. The CDR3, as DNA: TGTGCCAGCATACCAGTACCGGGGAGGGTTTTTGGATTAAGCTCCTACAATGAGCAGTTCTTC.

This clonotype was counted a few times. This rearrangement joins TRBV21-1 to TRBJ2-5; the table's D gene call, TRBD1, was not cross checked with the DNA. The J call is doubtful: the DNA matches TRBJ2-7 better. TRBV21-1 is a listed pseudogene. The CDR3 loop spans 17 amino acids. Written as DNA, the CDR3 is TGTGCCAGCAGCAAAGCCGGCCCGACAGGGGGAAATTACGAGCAGTACTTC. Translation: CASSKAGPTGGNYEQYF.

The chain is built from TRBV6-1 and TRBJ2-5; D not resolved. The V gene lost 4 bases and the J gene lost 11 bases, with 14 bases spanning the gap. Germline V gives CDR1 MNHNS, CDR2 SASEGT. This CDR3 has 12 amino acids. Written as DNA, the CDR3 is TGTGCCAGCAGTGGAATGAGGTATGAGCAGTACTTC. This translates into CASSGMRYEQYF.

This clonotype was observed a few times. The chain employs TRBV6-2 or TRBV6-3 and TRBJ1-5; 10 bases align to TRBD1. The CDR3 spans 15 residues. Losses at the gene ends were 6 bases for V and 1 base for J; bases not matched to a gene: 3. The germline V gene has CDR1 MNHEY and CDR2 SVGEGT. CDR3 DNA sequence: TGTGCCAGCAGGGGGACAGGGGTAAGCAATCAGCCCCAGCATTTT. Its protein product is CASRGTGVSNQPQHF.

In this sample, this clonotype turned up once. The chain joins TRBV6-2 or TRBV6-3 to TRBJ2-1; D possibly corresponds to TRBD1 (7 bases). The DNA matches TRBJ2-7 better at its end, which makes the J call doubtful. CDR1 and CDR2 from the germline V gene are MNHEY and SVGEGT. CDR3 length equals 17 residues. The CDR3 DNA sequence: TGTGCCAGCAGTTACGTGTGGGGGGACAGCGGCTACAATGAGCAGTACTTC. Encoded protein: CASSYVWGDSGYNEQYF.

The chain joins TRBV5-6 to TRBJ2-1; no definite D call. The DNA end lines up better with TRBJ2-7; the J call may be wrong. In germline, CDR1 is SGHDT, CDR2 YYEEEE. This CDR3 contains 15 residues. The CDR3 is CASRCGQSSYNEQYF. The CDR3 DNA reads TGTGCCAGCAGATGTGGCCAGAGCTCCTACAATGAGCAGTACTTC.

The chain joins TRBV29-1 to TRBJ2-1, with a weak D call TRBD2 (6 bases). CDR3 length: 14 amino acids. Trimming took 8 bases from V and 4 from J, leaving 18 bases between them. CDR1 is SQVTM and CDR2 is ANQGSEA in the germline V gene. CDR3 sequence reads: CSFKRAGIYNEQFF. In DNA, the CDR3 is TGCAGCTTCAAAAGGGCGGGGATTTACAATGAGCAGTTCTTC.

This clonotype was recorded many times. The V gene is TRBV6-5, the J gene TRBJ1-2; tentative D call: TRBD1 (5 bases). Trimming left V 6 bases short and J 4 bases short, with 18 bases between. Germline V lookup: CDR1 MNHEY, CDR2 SVGAGI. The CDR3 is 15 amino acids. In nucleotides, the CDR3 is TGTGCCAGCAGCTATAGGCAGGGAACTCTCTATGGCTACACCTTC. This sequence encodes CASSYRQGTLYGYTF.

This chain joins TRBV20-1 and TRBJ1-2; weak D call: TRBD1 (6 bases). The CDR3 covers 15 residues. V was trimmed by 1 base and J by 4 bases, leaving 16 bases between them. Germline V CDR1 and CDR2: DFQATT, SNEGSKA (reference sequence). In DNA, the CDR3 is TGCAGTGCTAGAGTCTCGGGCTGGGGGCCCTATGGCTACACCTTC. It translates to CSARVSGWGPYGYTF.

The J gene is TRBJ2-1, the V gene TRBV3-1; TRBD2 matches at 7 bases. The CDR3 has 15 amino acids. Trimming at V came to 4 bases and at J to 8 bases, leaving 11 bases not matched to a gene. Per the germline V gene, CDR1 is LGHDT and CDR2 is YNNKEL (reference sequence). CDR3 sequence reads: CASSRRDLGRDEQFF. The CDR3 DNA reads as TGTGCCAGCAGCCGACGGGACTTGGGGAGGGATGAGCAGTTCTTC.

This clonotype was detected a few times. The chain uses TRBV4-1 and TRBJ1-1; the match to TRBD1 covers 9 bases. Germline V CDR1 and CDR2: MGHRA, YSYEKL. CDR3 length: 17 residues. Trimming took 4 bases from V and 4 from J; bases not matched to a gene: 13. CDR3 residues: CASSLHAAGQGSTEAFF. CDR3 nucleotides: TGCGCCAGCAGCCTACATGCGGCCGGACAGGGGTCCACTGAAGCTTTCTTT.

The rearrangement joins TRBV20-1 to TRBJ2-1; the D gene is possibly TRBD2 (5 bases). The CDR3 spans 13 residues. V was trimmed by 6 bases and J by 4 bases, leaving 13 bases between them. Per the germline V gene, CDR1 is DFQATT and CDR2 is SNEGSKA (reference sequence). The DNA for the CDR3 is TGCAGTGCAAACGGACGGACTTACAATGAGCAGTTCTTC. This translates into CSANGRTYNEQFF.

In its sample, this clonotype was seen a few times. This rearrangement joins TRBV12-3 or TRBV12-4 to TRBJ2-6; D is ambiguous. Trimming shortened V by 4 bases and J by 0 bases, and 7 bases separated the two germline ends. This CDR3 contains 15 residues. CDR3 nucleotide sequence: TGTGCCAGCAGTTCAAGTTACTCTGGGGCCAACGTCCTGACTTTC. Its translation: CASSSSYSGANVLTF.

Worth noting for this clonotype: A junction end diverges from the germline sequence, so it may reflect a read error. The gene calls are TRBV7-7 and TRBJ1-5; D may be TRBD1 (5 bases). Per the germline V gene, CDR1 is SSHAT and CDR2 is FNYEAQ (reference sequence). The CDR3 totals 13 residues. Written as DNA, the CDR3 is TGTGCTAGCAGCCGGGACGTGAATCAGCCCCAGCATTTT. Encoded protein: CASSRDVNQPQHF.

Only one count was recorded for this clonotype. The chain couples TRBV3-1 to TRBJ2-5; D might be TRBD2 (5 bases). Germline V lookup: CDR1 LGHDT, CDR2 YNNKEL (reference sequence). The CDR3 has 13 residues. Trimming pared 4 bases from V and 11 bases from J, leaving 17 bases between. The CDR3 DNA follows: TGTGCCAGCAGCCCCTTTGCGGGCAATGAGCAGTACTTC. Its protein is CASSPFAGNEQYF.